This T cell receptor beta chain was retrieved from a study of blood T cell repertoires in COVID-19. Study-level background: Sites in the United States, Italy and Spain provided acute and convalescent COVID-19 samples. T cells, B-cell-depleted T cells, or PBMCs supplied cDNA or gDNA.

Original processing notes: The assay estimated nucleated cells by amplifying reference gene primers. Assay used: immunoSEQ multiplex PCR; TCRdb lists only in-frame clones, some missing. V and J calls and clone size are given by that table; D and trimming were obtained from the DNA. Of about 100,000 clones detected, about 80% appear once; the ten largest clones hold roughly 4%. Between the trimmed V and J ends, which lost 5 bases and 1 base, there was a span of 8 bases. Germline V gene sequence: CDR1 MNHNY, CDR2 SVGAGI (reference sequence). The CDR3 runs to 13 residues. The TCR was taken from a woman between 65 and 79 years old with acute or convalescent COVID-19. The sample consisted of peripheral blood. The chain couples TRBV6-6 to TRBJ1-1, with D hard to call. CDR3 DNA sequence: TGTGCCAGCAGTGCGGCAGAGAACACTGAAGCTTTCTTT. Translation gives CASSAAENTEAFF.